The clone carrying this TCR beta chain was recorded at least ten times. As yet, its antigen is unknown. Trimming removed 0 bases at V and 7 bases at J, with 13 bases between. CDR1 and CDR2 (germline): LGHNA, YSLEER. This CDR3 is 15 amino acids long. This sample was included in a study of T cells after yellow fever vaccination. Study observations and caveats: CD4 and CD8 compartments shared a small share of clonotypes.

As TCR cDNA was made by 5'RACE template switching, a universal primer site and UMIs were added. MiXCR, run by TCRdb on the 5' RACE reads, gives a single entry per CDR3 protein. The data contain 55,000 to 70,000 distinct CDR3 sequences, less than 8.5% of them singletons. The chain employs TRBV4-3 and TRBJ1-5, with D tentatively TRBD1 (6 bases). This specimen was CD8+ T cells sorted from PBMCs, taken about 41 days after the first yellow fever vaccination. The receptor was isolated from a man aged 18 to 30 who received the YFV17D yellow fever vaccine. The CDR3, as DNA: TGCGCCAGCAGCCAAGAGGCGGGGGGCGGCCAGCCCCAGCATTTT. Translation: CASSQEAGGGQPQHF.